This record covers a single T cell receptor beta chain. The sample originates from a study of control samples from healthy donors and cancer patients. Between the trimmed V and J ends, which lost 3 bases and 0 bases, there was a span of 6 bases. Germline loops: CDR1 SGDLS, CDR2 YYNGEE. The CDR3 covers 13 residues. Using immunoSEQ multiplex PCR, the repertoire was profiled, and TCRdb retains in-frame clones only, with some absent. The sample consists of about 200,000 clones, approximately 90% of them appearing once. This TCR came from a man aged 30-40 years in good health. The chain is built from TRBV9 and TRBJ1-1; D is undetermined. Input material: blood. The CDR3 loop is CASSGWLNTEAFF. The CDR3 DNA reads TGTGCCAGCAGCGGTTGGCTGAACACTGAAGCTTTCTTT.